Each of the 18 T cell receptor beta chains below was sequenced from the same sample in a study of identical twins. TCRdb re-called the 5' RACE reads with MiXCR, one entry per CDR3 protein. Of about 210,000 distinct CDR3 sequences in the sample, around 10% are singletons; the top ten hold about 5%. What was sequenced was memory (CD45RO+) T cells sorted from blood. The receptors come from a woman aged 18-35 years in good health.

The V gene is TRBV12-3 or TRBV12-4, the J gene TRBJ1-2; D not resolved. V was clipped by 1 base and J by 5 bases, with 17 bases between them. This CDR3 spans 16 amino acids. Written as DNA, the CDR3 is TGTGCCAGCAGTTTAGGGGTGACTGGAGTCGATTATGGCTACACCTTC. Encoded protein: CASSLGVTGVDYGYTF.

Ten or more counts support this clonotype. This rearrangement joins TRBV7-8 to TRBJ2-1; the match to TRBD2 covers 7 bases. The CDR3 totals 14 residues. V gave up 0 bases and J gave up 9 bases; unmatched junction bases: 5. Germline lookup yields CDR1 SGHVS and CDR2 FQNEAQ. CDR3 nucleotides: TGTGCCAGCAGCTTAGCGGCGGGAGCTCGTGAGCAGTTCTTC. This sequence encodes CASSLAAGAREQFF.

CDR3 coding DNA: TGTGCCAGCAGCCAAGTCCCAGCGGGCACAGATACGCAGTATTTT. Amino acid sequence: CASSQVPAGTDTQYF. V is TRBV3-1 and J is TRBJ2-3, with D perhaps matching TRBD2 (5 bases). Trimming pared 1 base from V and 1 base from J, leaving 9 bases between. This CDR3 is 15 amino acids long. Germline loops: CDR1 LGHDT, CDR2 YNNKEL (reference sequence).

In its sample, this clonotype is medium-sized (0.01 to 0.1%). The gene calls are TRBV7-2 and TRBJ2-3; 11 bases align to TRBD2. This CDR3 has 16 residues. Germline V lookup: CDR1 SGHTA, CDR2 FQGNSA. V shed 5 bases and J 4 bases; nucleotides not matched to a gene: 8. For the CDR3, the DNA is TGTGCCAGCAGCCTCTTAGCGGGAGGGTTGGCAGATACGCAGTATTTT. This sequence encodes CASSLLAGGLADTQYF. Using reference TRBV7-2 and TRBJ2-3 for the parts outside the CDR3, the full variable domain is GAGVSQSPSNKVTEKGKDVELRCDPISGHTALYWYRQSLGQGLEFLIYFQGNSAPDKSGLPSDRFSAERTGGSVSTLTIQRTQQEDSAVYLCASSLLAGGLADTQYFGPGTRLTVL.

This clonotype was seen many times. This chain uses TRBV9 with TRBJ1-3; D is unclear. Germline CDR1 is SGDLS and CDR2 is YYNGEE. V was cut by 3 bases and J by 4 bases, with 8 bases left in between. CDR3 length: 13 amino acids. The CDR3 spells CASSAPSGNTIYF. The CDR3 DNA follows: TGTGCCAGCAGCGCGCCTTCGGGAAACACCATATATTTT.

This clonotype was seen a few times. The J gene is TRBJ1-2, the V gene TRBV15, with TRBD1 as a possible D gene (6 bases). The CDR3 is 13 residues long. V dropped 5 bases and J dropped 2 bases, with 9 bases sitting between them. Per germline, CDR1 LNHNV and CDR2 YYDKDF (reference sequence). CDR3 sequence reads: CATSGGINYGYTF. In DNA form, the CDR3 reads TGTGCCACCAGCGGGGGCATAAACTATGGCTACACCTTC.

This clonotype was detected a few times. V gene TRBV5-1 combines with J gene TRBJ2-7; 8 bases fit TRBD2. Germline CDR1 is SGHRS and CDR2 is YFSETQ. This CDR3 has 15 residues. Trimming cost V 2 bases and J 1 base; bases outside gene matches: 5. CDR3 in DNA: TGCGCCAGCAGCTTAACGGCTAGCGGGTCCTACGAGCAGTACTTC. It is translated as CASSLTASGSYEQYF.

This clonotype was recorded at least ten times. The chain joins TRBV6-2 or TRBV6-3 to TRBJ2-1; TRBD2 matches at 7 bases. J was trimmed by 4 bases and V by 6 bases; bases with no gene match: 6. This CDR3 is built from 14 residues. Germline loops: CDR1 MNHEY, CDR2 SVGEGT. The CDR3 sequence is CASSTTSMYNEQFF. DNA for the CDR3: TGTGCCAGCAGCACGACTAGCATGTACAATGAGCAGTTCTTC.

In its sample, this clonotype was seen a few times. This sequence joins TRBV18 and TRBJ2-7; unclear D gene. The CDR3 is 14 residues long. Germline V gives CDR1 KGHSH, CDR2 LQKENI. V was cut by 2 bases and J by 5 bases, with 13 bases left in between. In DNA, the CDR3 is TGTGCCAGCTCACCAGGTTCACCCGGCGACGAGCAGTACTTC. Residues: CASSPGSPGDEQYF. Combining the CDR3 with reference TRBV18 and TRBJ2-7 gives the whole variable domain NAGVMQNPRHLVRRRGQEARLRCSPMKGHSHVYWYRQLPEEGLKFMVYLQKENIIDESGMPKERFSAEFPKEGPSILRIQQVVRGDSAAYFCASSPGSPGDEQYFGPGTRLTVT.

This clonotype has just a few counts. The chain carries TRBV30 and TRBJ2-3; 13 nucleotides align to TRBD2. V trimming: 2 bases; J trimming: 5 bases; junction bases outside the gene matches: 4. This CDR3 spans 15 amino acids. Germline V gene lookup returns CDR1 GTSNPN and CDR2 SVGIG (reference sequence). The CDR3 sequence is CAWSPGTSGVDTQYF. The CDR3 DNA is TGTGCCTGGAGTCCCGGGACTAGCGGGGTAGATACGCAGTATTTT.

The chain has TRBV20-1 and TRBJ2-3, with D unresolved. The CDR3 loop spans 13 amino acids. V was trimmed by 5 bases and J by 4 bases, leaving 13 bases between them. Germline values: CDR1 DFQATT, CDR2 SNEGSKA (reference sequence). The CDR3 DNA reads as TGCAGTGCTTCACCAAGGGAATCAGATACGCAGTATTTT. Amino acids: CSASPRESDTQYF.

The V and J genes are TRBV6-1 and TRBJ2-1, with 8 bases identical to TRBD1. Germline V gene data show CDR1 as MNHNS and CDR2 as SASEGT. The length of the CDR3 is 14 residues. The junction had 8 bases not matched to a gene; V was cut back by 6 bases and J by 7 bases. CDR3 amino acids: CASRMQGARNEQFF. The CDR3 nucleotides are TGTGCCAGCAGGATGCAGGGGGCGCGGAATGAGCAGTTCTTC.

This clonotype came up many times. The chain couples TRBV10-3 to TRBJ1-2; TRBD1 matches at 7 bases. The CDR3 runs 16 residues. Germline CDR1 reads ENHRY; CDR2 reads SYGVKD. V lost 0 bases and J lost 1; bases outside the gene matches: 5. DNA of the CDR3: TGTGCCATCAGTGAGTCGACAGGGTCGCTTAACTATGGCTACACCTTC. Encoded protein: CAISESTGSLNYGYTF.

This clonotype was recorded a few times. The V call is TRBV27, the J call TRBJ2-5; 8 nucleotides line up with TRBD2. From germline, CDR1 is MNHEY and CDR2 SMNVEV (reference sequence). Unmatched junction bases numbered 1, after V lost 7 bases and J lost 0 bases. This CDR3 is 13 amino acids long. CDR3 DNA sequence: TGTGCCAGCACTAGCGGGTACCAAGAGACCCAGTACTTC. It encodes CASTSGYQETQYF.

This clonotype was seen more than once but under ten times. The chain uses TRBV6-1 and TRBJ2-7; 8 nucleotides match TRBD2. Germline assignment: CDR1 MNHNS and CDR2 SASEGT. The CDR3 is 14 amino acids. With 5 bases clipped from V and 0 bases from J, the junction kept 3 bases outside the gene matches. CDR3 in amino acids: CASSLAGPSYEQYF. The CDR3 DNA reads as TGTGCCAGCAGTCTAGCGGGCCCCTCCTACGAGCAGTACTTC.

The sample holds many counts of this clonotype. V usage is TRBV5-1 and J usage is TRBJ2-1; 10 bases fit TRBD1. The CDR3 totals 14 residues. Germline V gene sequence: CDR1 SGHRS, CDR2 YFSETQ. After removal of 7 bases from V and 5 bases from J, the junction contained 6 bases not matched to a gene. The CDR3 coding sequence is TGCGCCAGCGAGACAGGGGGCGCCAACAATGAGCAGTTCTTC. Its protein product is CASETGGANNEQFF.

This clonotype came up a few times. The rearrangement joins TRBV29-1 to TRBJ1-2; D unresolved. Germline CDR1 SQVTM, CDR2 ANQGSEA. There are 10 residues in the CDR3. Trimming left V 6 bases short and J 6 bases short, with 8 bases between. The CDR3 is CSVHGDGYTF. The CDR3 DNA is TGCAGCGTGCACGGGGATGGCTACACCTTC.

This clonotype turned up a few times. The chain has TRBV18 and TRBJ2-7; TRBD1 agrees at 7 bases. V gave up 4 bases and J gave up 0 bases; unmatched junction bases: 3. This CDR3 contains 14 residues. Germline V gene lookup returns CDR1 KGHSH and CDR2 LQKENI. The CDR3 nucleotides read TGTGCCAGCTCACGTGGACAGGTCTCCTACGAGCAGTACTTC. Encoded protein: CASSRGQVSYEQYF.